Listed below are T cell receptor beta chains from one sample, sequenced in a study of cytomegalovirus exposure and HLA in healthy donors. The repertoire was sequenced with immunoSEQ multiplex PCR; TCRdb's copy has only in-frame clones and lacks some. The repertoire includes roughly 220,000 clones, approximately 90% of them detected once, and 0.8% to 1.2% sits in the top ten. The sequenced material came from PBMCs. The receptor source for this set is a woman between 18 and 29 years old in good health and CMV-seronegative. Both conserved end residues are trimmed from each CDR3.

J gene | V gene | CDR3 protein
TRBJ2-7 | TRBV6-5 | ASSAYRGSVEQY
TRBJ2-5 | TRBV7-2 | ASSLARQKETQY
TRBJ1-5 | TRBV28 | SAGIRANQPQH
TRBJ2-1 | TRBV6-6 | ASSAGVSYNEQF
TRBJ1-2 | TRBV7-9 | ASSLVGGHYGYT
TRBJ2-7 | TRBV14 | ASSQDLGHVPYEQY
TRBJ2-1 | TRBV5-1 | ASSLQTSGSNNEQF
TRBJ1-3 | TRBV5-1 | ASSLEPASGNTIY
TRBJ1-1 | TRBV6-5 | ASEGVGTEAF
TRBJ2-5 | TRBV29-1 | SVPKPGKGGQETQY
TRBJ1-1 | TRBV5-4 | ASSLGQGVNGEAF
TRBJ2-1 | TRBV4-1 | ASSQFTTRGNEQF
TRBJ2-5 | TRBV29-1 | SAGTGQETQY
TRBJ1-6 | TRBV9 | ASTGGFSNSPLH
TRBJ2-7 | TRBV18 | ASSPSGSPYEQY
TRBJ2-7 | TRBV6-1 | ASSEADTPIYEQY
TRBJ1-4 | TRBV19 | ASSIVAAGGEKLF
TRBJ1-2 | TRBV7-9 | ASSSTSDRDYGYT
TRBJ1-2 | TRBV30 | AWNDLAVGYT
TRBJ1-6 | TRBV5-1 | ASSWTGGRDNSPLH
TRBJ2-5 | TRBV28 | ASSQTGEETQY
TRBJ1-5 | TRBV30 | AWSVSPGPQH
TRBJ2-3 | TRBV6-1 | ATLGQRNTDTQY
TRBJ1-1 | TRBV19 | ASSLMFQAF
TRBJ2-1 | TRBV18 | ASSPLGQGKETLSSYNEQF
TRBJ2-3 | TRBV4-1 | ASSPLAGFTDTQY
TRBJ1-1 | TRBV6-1 | AGTKAHGRAEAF
TRBJ2-3 | TRBV5-6 | ASSLFGQVTDTQY
TRBJ1-1 | TRBV2 | ASSENRGNEAF
TRBJ1-2 | TRBV5-4 | ASSLGQVASVGYGYT
TRBJ2-5 | TRBV7-6 | ASSMDRGTETQY
TRBJ1-2 | TRBV19 | ASSYGIAVSYGYT
TRBJ1-2 | TRBV18 | ASSPDRESNYGYT
TRBJ1-5 | TRBV12-5 | ASGLASHQH
TRBJ2-5 | TRBV5-1 | ASSSVPGQGRETQY
TRBJ2-2 | TRBV10-1 | ASSEGKFNANTGELF
TRBJ2-5 | TRBV30 | AWSVGGSGEAETQY
TRBJ1-2 | TRBV30 | AWSDSVGYT